One and the same sample provided the 25 T cell receptor beta chains below, sequenced in a study of shared clonotypes between healthy human individuals. Only in-frame clones appear in the TCRdb table, and some are missing; sequencing was by immunoSEQ multiplex PCR. The data hold 2.3 million or so clones, with roughly 93% observed a single time. The specimen sequenced was naive CD4+ T cells from PBMCs. Specified subset: CD45RA+ positively selected. These receptor sequences come from a man aged 18 to 35 in good health. Some clones in this sample may be carry-over from other donors' samples.

About this clone: The sample carries other DNA sequences with the same CDR3. The chain joins TRBV7-2 to TRBJ2-1; D gene unclear. The CDR3 runs 11 residues. V was shortened by 2 bases and J by 5 bases, with 1 base between the two germline ends. Germline V gives CDR1 SGHTA, CDR2 FQGNSA. CDR3 loop: CASSLNNEQFF. The CDR3 DNA is TGTGCCAGCAGCTTAAACAATGAGCAGTTCTTC.

The V call is TRBV19, the J call TRBJ2-5; unclear D gene. Germline assignment: CDR1 LNHDA and CDR2 SQIVND (reference sequence). With 0 bases removed from V and 5 bases from J, the gap between germline ends came to 7 bases. This CDR3 region has 13 residues. The chain's CDR3 is CASSIERSETQYF. The CDR3 coding sequence is TGTGCCAGTAGTATAGAGAGGTCGGAGACCCAGTACTTC.

Comments on this clone: Other DNA sequences in this sample translate to the same CDR3. The chain is built from TRBV20-1 and TRBJ2-1, with 8 bases fitting TRBD1. Germline CDR1 DFQATT, CDR2 SNEGSKA (reference sequence). V gave up 6 bases and J gave up 6 bases; unmatched junction bases: 1. There are 11 residues in the CDR3. The CDR3 DNA reads TGCAGTGCGGACAGGGCCAATGAGCAGTTCTTC. This gives the protein CSADRANEQFF.

The rearrangement links TRBV28 to TRBJ1-1, with 8 bases matching TRBD1. V gave up 2 bases and J gave up 10 bases; unmatched junction bases: 6. CDR3 length: 13 residues. Looked up from germline, CDR1 is MDHEN and CDR2 is SYDVKM. The CDR3 loop reads CASSLQGATVAFF. As DNA, the CDR3 is TGTGCCAGCAGTTTACAGGGGGCTACGGTAGCTTTCTTT.

A note on this clone: Different DNA sequences within this sample yield the same CDR3. This chain joins TRBV6-5 and TRBJ1-2; 8 bases line up with TRBD1. The CDR3 is 13 residues long. Trimming at V came to 6 bases and at J to 2 bases, leaving 2 bases not matched to a gene. Germline loops: CDR1 MNHEY, CDR2 SVGAGI. The CDR3 sequence: CASSRQGNYGYTF. The CDR3 nucleotides read TGTGCCAGCAGCCGACAGGGGAACTATGGCTACACCTTC.

The chain recombines TRBV18 with TRBJ2-7; 9 positions agree with TRBD2. Trimming removed 4 bases from V and 3 bases from J; junction bases left unmatched: 4. The germline V gene encodes CDR1 KGHSH and CDR2 LQKENI. This CDR3 contains 14 residues. DNA of the CDR3: TGTGCCAGCTCACGGAGTAGCGGGAGCTACGAGCAGTACTTC. The encoded protein is CASSRSSGSYEQYF.

The chain couples TRBV5-6 to TRBJ2-5; TRBD2 matches 9 bases. This CDR3 comprises 15 residues. Per germline, CDR1 SGHDT and CDR2 YYEEEE. V gave up 1 base and J gave up 3 bases; unmatched junction bases: 4. Written as DNA, the CDR3 is TGTGCCAGCAGCTTGAAACTAGCGGGTGAAGAGACCCAGTACTTC. Translation: CASSLKLAGEETQYF.

V is TRBV19 and J is TRBJ1-1, with 9 bases matching TRBD1. The CDR3 has 14 residues. Germline V lookup: CDR1 LNHDA, CDR2 SQIVND (reference sequence). After removal of 5 bases from V and 4 bases from J, the junction contained 5 bases not matched to a gene. The CDR3 here is CASSRQQGATEAFF. CDR3 coding DNA: TGTGCCAGTAGTCGACAACAGGGGGCCACTGAAGCTTTCTTT.

V usage is TRBV6-6 and J usage is TRBJ2-1, with 7 positions matching TRBD2. Trimming removed 4 bases from V and 4 bases from J; junction bases left unmatched: 10. Germline V CDR1 and CDR2: MNHNY, SVGAGI (reference sequence). The CDR3 runs to 16 residues. In DNA, the CDR3 is TGTGCCAGCAGTTCCCCTGCTAGCGGTAATTACAATGAGCAGTTCTTC. It yields the protein CASSSPASGNYNEQFF.

In nucleotides, the CDR3 is TGTGCCAGCAGCTTAGTCGGAGACACTGAAGCTTTCTTT. This gives the protein CASSLVGDTEAFF. The genes are TRBV13 and TRBJ1-1; the D is unclear. Trimming took off 1 base at V and 3 bases at J, with 6 bases between the two ends. The CDR3 spans 13 residues. Looked up from germline, CDR1 is PRHDT and CDR2 is FYEKMQ (reference sequence).

V and J are TRBV6-5 and TRBJ1-3; D remains ambiguous. V lost 8 bases, J lost 2 bases, and 10 bases lay in between. Germline-derived CDR1 and CDR2 are MNHEY and SVGAGI. CDR3 length: 13 residues. The CDR3 reads CASFGITGNTIYF. The CDR3 nucleotides read TGTGCCAGCTTCGGGATAACTGGAAACACCATATATTTT.

The chain links TRBV21-1 to TRBJ1-5. TRBV21-1 is a pseudogene locus. The CDR3 sequence is 17 residues long. CDR3 protein: CASSKPVGRAANQPQHF. CDR3 nucleotides: TGTGCCAGCAGCAAACCGGTCGGTAGGGCTGCAAATCAGCCCCAGCATTTT.

This clone is a singleton in its sample. This sequence joins TRBV6-4 and TRBJ1-4; 9 nucleotides agree with TRBD1. Germline-derived CDR1 and CDR2 are MRHNA and SNTAGT. V lost 8 bases and J lost 5; bases outside the gene matches: 9. The CDR3 is made up of 15 amino acids. CDR3 bases: TGTGCCAGCTCCCCAACCGGGACAGGGAATGAAAAACTGTTTTTT. This translates into CASSPTGTGNEKLFF.

The chain links TRBV6-6 to TRBJ2-7; TRBD2 matches at 13 bases. The CDR3 sequence is 15 residues long. Per germline, CDR1 MNHNY and CDR2 SVGAGI (reference sequence). J was trimmed by 0 bases and V by 10 bases; bases with no gene match: 6. The CDR3 region is CATVRTSGSSYEQYF. CDR3 bases: TGTGCCACCGTCCGGACTAGCGGGAGCTCCTACGAGCAGTACTTC.

This clone was detected only once. CDR3 protein: CASSEIVVSETQYF. The CDR3 coding sequence is TGTGCCAGCAGTGAGATAGTGGTTAGCGAGACCCAGTACTTC. The chain couples TRBV2 to TRBJ2-5; no clear D gene. This CDR3 region has 14 residues. Germline V lookup: CDR1 SNHLY, CDR2 FYNNEI. The germline V and J ends were trimmed by 3 bases and 5 bases, with 13 bases remaining between them.

This CDR3 reads CASQAGPSTDTQYF. The CDR3 DNA sequence: TGCGCCAGTCAAGCGGGCCCTAGCACAGATACGCAGTATTTT. This chain connects TRBV5-1 to TRBJ2-3, with TRBD2 as a possible D gene (6 bases). V lost 8 bases and J 0 bases, leaving 13 bases between the germline ends. The CDR3 runs to 14 residues. Germline CDR1 reads SGHRS; CDR2 reads YFSETQ.

The J gene is TRBJ2-5, the V gene TRBV18; 11 nucleotides match TRBD1. V dropped 5 bases and J dropped 5; count of bases not matched to a gene: 7. Germline CDR1 is KGHSH and CDR2 is LQKENI. The CDR3 has 15 residues. DNA of the CDR3: TGTGCCAGCTCAGAGGACAGGGGGCTTGTCGAGACCCAGTACTTC. Its protein is CASSEDRGLVETQYF. The full variable domain, in which reference TRBV18 and TRBJ2-5 provide the parts outside the CDR3, is NAGVMQNPRHLVRRRGQEARLRCSPMKGHSHVYWYRQLPEEGLKFMVYLQKENIIDESGMPKERFSAEFPKEGPSILRIQQVVRGDSAAYFCASSEDRGLVETQYFGPGTRLLVL.

This chain uses TRBV5-1 with TRBJ2-2; D is unclear. The V end lost 8 bases, the J end lost 0 bases, and 14 bases lay between the germline ends. CDR1 and CDR2 from the germline V gene are SGHRS and YFSETQ. CDR3 length equals 15 residues. The chain's CDR3 is CASQHNTANTGELFF. The CDR3 DNA follows: TGCGCCAGTCAGCACAATACCGCGAACACCGGGGAGCTGTTTTTT.

The chain is built from TRBV19 and TRBJ2-2, with 7 bases lining up with TRBD1. The germline V gene encodes CDR1 LNHDA and CDR2 SQIVND (reference sequence). This CDR3 spans 11 amino acids. V lost 9 bases to trimming and J lost 6 bases; unmatched junction nucleotides: 1. The CDR3: CARQGPGELFF. CDR3 DNA sequence: TGTGCCAGACAGGGGCCCGGGGAGCTGTTTTTT.

The rearrangement joins TRBV7-2 to TRBJ1-2; possibly TRBD1 for D (6 bases). CDR3 length: 14 residues. Deletions cut 5 bases from V and 5 bases from J, with 15 bases between. Germline V lookup: CDR1 SGHTA, CDR2 FQGNSA. The CDR3 DNA is TGTGCCAGCAGCATTAGCCCGGGACAATATGGCTACACCTTC. This sequence encodes CASSISPGQYGYTF. The whole variable domain, filled in from reference TRBV7-2 and TRBJ1-2, reads GAGVSQSPSNKVTEKGKDVELRCDPISGHTALYWYRQSLGQGLEFLIYFQGNSAPDKSGLPSDRFSAERTGGSVSTLTIQRTQQEDSAVYLCASSISPGQYGYTFGSGTRLTVV.

This chain uses TRBV5-4 with TRBJ2-5; TRBD2 agrees at 12 bases. The trim removed 0 bases at V and 4 bases at J, leaving 4 bases unmatched. This CDR3 comprises 16 residues. Per germline, CDR1 SGHNT and CDR2 YYREEE (reference sequence). The CDR3 DNA follows: TGTGCCAGCAGCTTGGCCAGACTAGCGGGAGCAGAGACCCAGTACTTC. Residues: CASSLARLAGAETQYF.

The rearrangement joins TRBV9 to TRBJ2-1; D is ambiguous. V was trimmed by 4 bases and J by 0 bases, leaving 11 bases between them. Germline assignment: CDR1 SGDLS and CDR2 YYNGEE. The CDR3 runs to 15 residues. CDR3 sequence reads: CASSHDSSSYNEQFF. The CDR3 nucleotides read TGTGCCAGCAGCCATGACTCGAGCTCCTACAATGAGCAGTTCTTC.

The J gene is TRBJ2-2, the V gene TRBV7-8, with 7 bases fitting TRBD2. This CDR3 spans 16 amino acids. Looked up from germline, CDR1 is SGHVS and CDR2 is FQNEAQ. V trimming: 5 bases; J trimming: 6 bases; junction bases outside the gene matches: 12. The CDR3 DNA sequence: TGTGCCAGCAGCCTCGCACCGGGACTACTGGCCGGGGAGCTGTTTTTT. Its protein product is CASSLAPGLLAGELFF.

As regards this clone: The same CDR3 arises from other DNA sequences in this sample as well. This sequence joins TRBV28 and TRBJ1-2; D not certain. The CDR3 contains 13 residues. Trimming left V 3 bases short and J 2 bases short, with 7 bases between. Germline V gives CDR1 MDHEN, CDR2 SYDVKM. CDR3 in amino acids: CASSLEGNYGYTF. CDR3 bases: TGTGCCAGCAGTTTGGAAGGGAACTATGGCTACACCTTC.

The chain combines TRBV18 with TRBJ2-2; D is unclear. Trimming left V 1 base short and J 1 base short, with 10 bases between. Germline V gene sequence: CDR1 KGHSH, CDR2 LQKENI. The CDR3 consists of 16 residues. CDR3: CASSPRVGGNTGELFF. For the CDR3, the DNA is TGTGCCAGCTCACCACGGGTGGGCGGGAACACCGGGGAGCTGTTTTTT.